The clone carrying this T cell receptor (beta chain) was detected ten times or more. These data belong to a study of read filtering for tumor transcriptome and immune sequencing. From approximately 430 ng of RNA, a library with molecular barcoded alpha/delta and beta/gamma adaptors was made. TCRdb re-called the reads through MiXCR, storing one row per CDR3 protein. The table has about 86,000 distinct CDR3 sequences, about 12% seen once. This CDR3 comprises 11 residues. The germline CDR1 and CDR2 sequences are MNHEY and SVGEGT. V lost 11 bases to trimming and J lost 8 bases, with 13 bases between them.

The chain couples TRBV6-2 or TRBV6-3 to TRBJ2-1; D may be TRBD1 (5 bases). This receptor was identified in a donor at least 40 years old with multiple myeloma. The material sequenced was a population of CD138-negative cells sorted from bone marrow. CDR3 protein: CACSRVDEQFF. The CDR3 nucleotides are TGTGCCTGTAGCAGGGTAGATGAGCAGTTCTTC.